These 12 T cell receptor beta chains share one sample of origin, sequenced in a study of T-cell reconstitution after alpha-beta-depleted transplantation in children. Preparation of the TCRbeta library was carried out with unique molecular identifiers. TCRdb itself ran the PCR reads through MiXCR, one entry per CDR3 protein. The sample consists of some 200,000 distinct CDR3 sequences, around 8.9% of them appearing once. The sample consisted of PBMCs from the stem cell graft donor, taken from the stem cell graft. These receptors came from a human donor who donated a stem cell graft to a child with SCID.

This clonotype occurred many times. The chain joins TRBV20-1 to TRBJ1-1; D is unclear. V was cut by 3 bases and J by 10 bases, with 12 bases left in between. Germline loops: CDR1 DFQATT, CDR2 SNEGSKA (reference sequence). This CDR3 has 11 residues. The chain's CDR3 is CSASRTSGAFF. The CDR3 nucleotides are TGCAGTGCTAGCAGGACGAGCGGAGCTTTCTTT.

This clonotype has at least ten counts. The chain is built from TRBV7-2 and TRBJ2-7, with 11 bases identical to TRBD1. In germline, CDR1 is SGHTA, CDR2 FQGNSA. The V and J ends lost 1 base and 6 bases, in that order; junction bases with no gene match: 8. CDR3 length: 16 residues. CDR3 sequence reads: CASSLVDRGRFGEQYF. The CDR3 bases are TGTGCCAGCAGCTTAGTGGACAGGGGGCGTTTCGGCGAGCAGTACTTC.

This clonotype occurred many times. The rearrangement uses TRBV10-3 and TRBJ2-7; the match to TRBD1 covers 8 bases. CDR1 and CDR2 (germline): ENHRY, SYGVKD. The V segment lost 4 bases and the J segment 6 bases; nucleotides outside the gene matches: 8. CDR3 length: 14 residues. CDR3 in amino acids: CAISGTGTVGEQYF. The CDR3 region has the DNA TGTGCCATCAGTGGGACAGGGACAGTTGGCGAGCAGTACTTC.

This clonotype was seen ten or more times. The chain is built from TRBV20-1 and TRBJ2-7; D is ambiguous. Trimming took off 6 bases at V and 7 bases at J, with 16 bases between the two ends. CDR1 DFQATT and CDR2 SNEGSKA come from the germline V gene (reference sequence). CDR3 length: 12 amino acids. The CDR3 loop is CSAQTITREQYF. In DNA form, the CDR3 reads TGCAGTGCCCAGACAATCACGAGGGAGCAGTACTTC.

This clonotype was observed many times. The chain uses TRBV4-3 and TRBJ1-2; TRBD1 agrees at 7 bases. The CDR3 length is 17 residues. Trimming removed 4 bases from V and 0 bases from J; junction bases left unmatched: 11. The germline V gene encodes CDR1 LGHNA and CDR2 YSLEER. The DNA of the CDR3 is TGCGCCAGCAGCCGGGACAGAGACTCCGTAGCTAACTATGGCTACACCTTC. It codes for CASSRDRDSVANYGYTF.

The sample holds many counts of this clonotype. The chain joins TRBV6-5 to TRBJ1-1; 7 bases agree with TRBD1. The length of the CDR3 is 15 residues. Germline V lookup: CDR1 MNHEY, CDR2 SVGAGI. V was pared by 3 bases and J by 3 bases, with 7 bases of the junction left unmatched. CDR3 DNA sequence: TGTGCCAGCAGTTATCGAGGGGGCTCCGACACTGAAGCTTTCTTT. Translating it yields CASSYRGGSDTEAFF.

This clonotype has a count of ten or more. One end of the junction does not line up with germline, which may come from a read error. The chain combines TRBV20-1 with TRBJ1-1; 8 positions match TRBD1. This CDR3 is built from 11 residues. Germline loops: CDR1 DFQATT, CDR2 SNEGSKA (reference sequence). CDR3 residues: CSARVGQEGFF. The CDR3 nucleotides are TGCAGTGCTAGAGTGGGACAGGAAGGTTTCTTT.

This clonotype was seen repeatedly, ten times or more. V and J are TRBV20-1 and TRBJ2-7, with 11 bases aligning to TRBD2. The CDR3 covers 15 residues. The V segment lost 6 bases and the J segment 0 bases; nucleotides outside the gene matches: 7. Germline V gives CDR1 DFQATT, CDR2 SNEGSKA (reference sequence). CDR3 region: CSARTSGGSSYEQYF. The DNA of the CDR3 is TGCAGTGCCCGCACTAGCGGGGGCAGCTCCTACGAGCAGTACTTC.

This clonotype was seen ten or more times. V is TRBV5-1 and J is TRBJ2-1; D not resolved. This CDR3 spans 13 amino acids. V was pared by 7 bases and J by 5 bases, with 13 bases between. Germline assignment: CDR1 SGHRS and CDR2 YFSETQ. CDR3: CASSAEPDNEQFF. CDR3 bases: TGCGCCAGCTCCGCCGAACCGGACAATGAGCAGTTCTTC.

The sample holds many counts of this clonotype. CDR3 sequence reads: CSARDSGTGTTFGTGELFF. CDR3 coding DNA: TGCAGTGCTAGAGACTCCGGGACAGGGACTACGTTTGGCACCGGGGAGCTGTTTTTT. This chain uses TRBV20-1 with TRBJ2-2, with 9 bases matching TRBD1. V was clipped by 0 bases and J by 4 bases; unmatched bases: 15. The CDR3 is made up of 19 amino acids. Germline loops: CDR1 DFQATT, CDR2 SNEGSKA (reference sequence).

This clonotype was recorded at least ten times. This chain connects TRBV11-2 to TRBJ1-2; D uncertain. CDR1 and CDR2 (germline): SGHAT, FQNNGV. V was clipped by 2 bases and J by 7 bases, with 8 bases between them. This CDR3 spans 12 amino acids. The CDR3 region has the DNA TGTGCCAGCAGCTTATCGGGTTTTGGCTACACCTTC. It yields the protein CASSLSGFGYTF.

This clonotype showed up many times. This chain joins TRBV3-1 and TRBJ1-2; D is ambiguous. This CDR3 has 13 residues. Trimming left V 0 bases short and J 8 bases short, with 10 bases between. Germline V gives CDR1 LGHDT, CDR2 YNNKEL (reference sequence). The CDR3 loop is CASSQDAEDGYTF. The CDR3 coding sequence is TGTGCCAGCAGCCAAGACGCAGAGGACGGCTACACCTTC.